Each of the 15 T cell receptor beta chains below was sequenced from the same sample in a study of blood T cell repertoires in COVID-19. The assay was immunoSEQ multiplex PCR, and TCRdb's table has in-frame clones only and misses some. The data show 63,000 or so clones, with roughly 86% seen just once and around 3.9% held by the top ten. Source material: peripheral blood. These receptor sequences come from a man aged 65-85 years with active COVID-19.

The CDR3 loop is CASSQPVAGSYEQYF. The CDR3 region has the DNA TGCGCCAGCAGCCAACCCGTAGCGGGCTCCTACGAGCAGTACTTC. V gene TRBV4-1 combines with J gene TRBJ2-7; 7 nucleotides match TRBD2. The length of the CDR3 is 15 residues. Germline trimming cut 2 bases from V and 0 bases from J; bases unmatched to any gene: 4. Germline V CDR1 and CDR2: MGHRA, YSYEKL.

This clone came up once. V is TRBV11-3 and J is TRBJ2-5; the match to TRBD1 covers 8 bases. Trimming took 4 bases from V and 5 from J; bases not matched to a gene: 6. This CDR3 has 14 amino acids. Germline V gives CDR1 SGHNT, CDR2 YENEEA. DNA for the CDR3: TGTGCCAGCAGCTCGCAGGGGGCATGGGAGACCCAGTACTTC. This encodes CASSSQGAWETQYF.

The J gene is TRBJ2-7, the V gene TRBV12-3 or TRBV12-4; no firm D call. Trimming took 6 bases from V and 2 from J, leaving 8 bases between them. The CDR3 is made up of 12 amino acids. CDR3: CASSPATYEQYF. The DNA of the CDR3 is TGTGCCAGCAGCCCCGCTACCTACGAGCAGTACTTC.

CDR3 nucleotides: TGTGCCAGCAGCCCCCGGACAGGTAGCTCCTACGAGCAGTACTTC. Amino acids: CASSPRTGSSYEQYF. The chain has TRBV7-8 and TRBJ2-7; 7 nucleotides align to TRBD1. Unmatched junction bases numbered 7, after V lost 5 bases and J lost 0 bases. The CDR3 has 15 residues. Germline assignment: CDR1 SGHVS and CDR2 FQNEAQ.

V gene TRBV5-1 combines with J gene TRBJ2-2; 15 nucleotides align to TRBD2. Germline CDR1 and CDR2: SGHRS and YFSETQ. The CDR3 is made up of 18 amino acids. V gave up 4 bases and J gave up 7 bases; unmatched junction bases: 11. The CDR3: CASSRIGTSGRIGGELFF. In DNA, the CDR3 is TGCGCCAGCAGCCGCATAGGGACTAGCGGGAGGATCGGCGGGGAGCTGTTTTTT.

The table lists this clone with a count of one. The V call is TRBV25-1, the J call TRBJ2-2; 12 bases are a match to TRBD2. V shed 10 bases and J 0 bases; nucleotides not matched to a gene: 6. Germline V gene sequence: CDR1 MGHDK, CDR2 SYGVNS. The CDR3 sequence is 16 residues long. The CDR3 spells CATATSGRANTGELFF. CDR3 coding DNA: TGTGCCACCGCGACTAGCGGGAGAGCGAACACCGGGGAGCTGTTTTTT.

The V and J genes are TRBV28 and TRBJ2-7, with 9 bases that match TRBD1. Germline V CDR1 and CDR2: MDHEN, SYDVKM. The length of the CDR3 is 15 residues. The trim removed 10 bases at V and 2 bases at J, leaving 12 bases unmatched. The CDR3 loop reads CAIQGWGTGPYEQYF. In nucleotides, the CDR3 is TGTGCCATCCAGGGGTGGGGGACAGGGCCCTACGAGCAGTACTTC.

This clone was seen once. CDR3 region: CASSDGTTSTDTQYF. CDR3 bases: TGCGCCAGCAGCGACGGGACTACGAGCACAGATACGCAGTATTTT. The chain has TRBV5-1 and TRBJ2-3; 7 bases map to TRBD2. The germline CDR1 and CDR2 sequences are SGHRS and YFSETQ. The junction had 5 bases not matched to a gene; V was cut back by 4 bases and J by 0 bases. The CDR3 contains 15 residues. The entire variable domain, with the rest obtained from reference TRBV5-1 and TRBJ2-3, is as follows: KAGVTQTPRYLIKTRGQQVTLSCSPISGHRSVSWYQQTPGQGLQFLFEYFSETQRNKGNFPGRFSGRQFSNSRSEMNVSTLELGDSALYLCASSDGTTSTDTQYFGPGTRLTVL.

This chain links TRBV15 with TRBJ1-4; unclear D gene. Germline-derived CDR1 and CDR2 are LNHNV and YYDKDF (reference sequence). This CDR3 is built from 13 residues. The V end lost 0 bases, the J end lost 14 bases, and 13 bases lay between the germline ends. The CDR3 DNA reads TGTGCCACCAGCAGAGATGAGGGTGGTGGGCTGTTTTTT. Residues: CATSRDEGGGLFF.

V is TRBV12-5 and J is TRBJ2-3, with 15 bases identical to TRBD2. This CDR3 has 18 residues. The germline CDR1 and CDR2 sequences are LGHNT and FRNRAP. V lost 4 bases and J lost 4; bases outside the gene matches: 9. The CDR3 spells CASGWRTSGRAFSDTQYF. The CDR3 nucleotides are TGTGCTAGTGGTTGGCGGACTAGCGGGAGGGCCTTTTCAGATACGCAGTATTTT.

V usage is TRBV5-1 and J usage is TRBJ2-5, with D maybe TRBD2 (6 bases). Germline values: CDR1 SGHRS, CDR2 YFSETQ. This CDR3 is built from 13 residues. V shed 1 base and J shed 5 bases, with 9 bases lying between them. Here the CDR3 DNA reads TGCGCCAGCAGCTTGCCGCGGGGCGAGACCCAGTACTTC. Encoded protein: CASSLPRGETQYF.

The chain couples TRBV7-9 to TRBJ2-5, with TRBD2 matching 8 bases. J gave up 9 bases and V 5 bases, and 14 bases lay outside the gene matches. The germline gives CDR1 SEHNR, CDR2 FQNEAQ (reference sequence). The CDR3 runs to 15 residues. Here the CDR3 reads CASSPPPGLDLPQYF. The CDR3, as DNA: TGTGCCAGCAGCCCCCCACCGGGACTAGACCTTCCCCAGTACTTC.

The genes are TRBV5-4 and TRBJ2-2; TRBD2 is a possible D gene (7 bases). The CDR3 runs to 15 residues. Germline CDR1 and CDR2: SGHNT and YYREEE (reference sequence). V lost 9 bases and J lost 5, with 20 bases in between. CDR3 sequence: CATRWAGARTGELFF. The CDR3 DNA follows: TGTGCCACCCGGTGGGCGGGGGCGCGAACCGGGGAGCTGTTTTTT.

By sample share, this clone is medium-sized (0.01 to 0.1%). CDR3 sequence reads: CASSFGSGVNTGELFF. The CDR3 DNA is TGTGCCAGCAGCTTTGGGAGCGGGGTGAACACCGGGGAGCTGTTTTTT. The genes are TRBV7-9 and TRBJ2-2; the match to TRBD2 covers 7 bases. The CDR3 runs 16 residues. In germline, CDR1 is SEHNR, CDR2 FQNEAQ (reference sequence). V was clipped by 3 bases and J by 1 base; unmatched bases: 5.

This chain links TRBV25-1 with TRBJ1-4; TRBD1 is a possible D gene (5 bases). The CDR3 covers 16 residues. Trimming removed 3 bases from V and 7 bases from J, with 18 bases in between. The V gene's germline CDR1 is MGHDK and CDR2 SYGVNS. CDR3 protein: CASSEGVRRGSEKLFF. In nucleotides, the CDR3 is TGTGCCAGCAGTGAGGGTGTGAGAAGGGGCAGTGAAAAACTGTTTTTT. The whole variable domain, remainder taken from reference TRBV25-1 and TRBJ1-4, is EADIYQTPRYLVIGTGKKITLECSQTMGHDKMYWYQQDPGMELHLIHYSYGVNSTEKGDLSSESTVSRIRTEHFPLTLESARPSHTSQYLCASSEGVRRGSEKLFFGSGTQLSVL.